These T cell receptor beta chains were read from a single sample in a study of blood T cell repertoires in COVID-19. Assay: immunoSEQ multiplex PCR; the TCRdb copy retains only in-frame clones and omits some. The sample holds about 120,000 clones; around 78% are singletons and the top ten take about 2.1%. Sequencing was done on a sample of peripheral blood. These receptors came from a man between 70 and 80 years old with acute or convalescent COVID-19. Each CDR3 is given with its conserved first and last residue. The D gene is left open where the match is weak. The size of a clone is reported for some rows only, either as once, few or many, or as a class for expanded clones.

abundance: NA; j_gene: TRBJ1-2; d_gene: TRBD1; v_gene: TRBV7-2; CDR3nt: TGTGCCAGCAGCTTCAGCAGGGGGCACTATGGCTACACCTTC; CDR3aa: CASSFSRGHYGYTF
abundance: NA; j_gene: TRBJ2-2; d_gene: NA; v_gene: TRBV7-2; CDR3nt: TGTGCCAGCAGCTTAGATATTGCAGCGAACACCGGGGAGCTGTTTTTT; CDR3aa: CASSLDIAANTGELFF
abundance: NA; j_gene: TRBJ1-3; d_gene: TRBD1; v_gene: TRBV10-3; CDR3nt: TGTGCCATCAGAGACAGGGAGAGCTCTGGAAACACCATATATTTT; CDR3aa: CAIRDRESSGNTIYF
abundance: NA; j_gene: TRBJ1-1; d_gene: TRBD1; v_gene: TRBV5-1; CDR3nt: TGCGCCAGCAGTCAAGGGACAGGGTCTACTGAAGCTTTCTTT; CDR3aa: CASSQGTGSTEAFF
abundance: NA; j_gene: TRBJ1-1; d_gene: NA; v_gene: TRBV9; CDR3nt: TGTGCCAGCAGCGTAGATCTCCGGAACACTGAAGCTTTCTTT; CDR3aa: CASSVDLRNTEAFF
abundance: few; j_gene: TRBJ1-1; d_gene: NA; v_gene: TRBV4-3; CDR3nt: TGCGCCAGCAGCCAAGGGGATTGGGGAGGAACTGAAGCTTTCTTT; CDR3aa: CASSQGDWGGTEAFF
abundance: few; j_gene: TRBJ2-2; d_gene: NA; v_gene: TRBV6-5; CDR3nt: TGTGCCAGCAAAGCTACGGTGCCCACCGGGGAGCTGTTTTTT; CDR3aa: CASKATVPTGELFF
abundance: NA; j_gene: TRBJ1-1; d_gene: TRBD1; v_gene: TRBV2; CDR3nt: TGTGCCAGCAGTTGGGACAGGGAAAACACTGAAGCTTTCTTT; CDR3aa: CASSWDRENTEAFF
abundance: NA; j_gene: TRBJ1-1; d_gene: TRBD1; v_gene: TRBV27; CDR3nt: TGTGCCAGCAGTTCCCACAGGGGGCGGGGGAACACTGAAGCTTTCTTT; CDR3aa: CASSSHRGRGNTEAFF
abundance: NA; j_gene: TRBJ2-1; d_gene: TRBD2; v_gene: TRBV19; CDR3nt: TGTGCCAGTAAAGAGAGAGCGGGGGGTTCCTACAATGAGCAGTTCTTC; CDR3aa: CASKERAGGSYNEQFF
abundance: NA; j_gene: TRBJ1-1; d_gene: NA; v_gene: TRBV7-7; CDR3nt: TGTGCCAGCAGCTTAGATGAGGTGAACACTGAAGCTTTCTTT; CDR3aa: CASSLDEVNTEAFF
abundance: few; j_gene: TRBJ2-3; d_gene: TRBD2; v_gene: TRBV4-2; CDR3nt: TGTGCCAGCAGCCAGGGACTAGCGGGGACAGATACGCAGTATTTT; CDR3aa: CASSQGLAGTDTQYF
abundance: NA; j_gene: TRBJ1-1; d_gene: TRBD1; v_gene: TRBV6-6; CDR3nt: TGTGCCAGCAGTTACGCCGGACAGGGAAGCCCTGAAGCTTTCTTT; CDR3aa: CASSYAGQGSPEAFF
abundance: NA; j_gene: TRBJ1-4; d_gene: NA; v_gene: TRBV4-3; CDR3nt: TGCGCCAGCAGCCAAGATCTCGGGGTTGGGGAAAAACTGTTTTTT; CDR3aa: CASSQDLGVGEKLFF
abundance: NA; j_gene: TRBJ2-1; d_gene: NA; v_gene: TRBV12-3/TRBV12-4; CDR3nt: TGTGCCAGCAGCATGACAGAGTACAATGAGCAGTTCTTC; CDR3aa: CASSMTEYNEQFF
abundance: NA; j_gene: TRBJ1-1; d_gene: NA; v_gene: TRBV5-6; CDR3nt: TGTGCCAGCAGCCTACCCAACAGGGCGTTGGCTGAAGCTTTCTTT; CDR3aa: CASSLPNRALAEAFF
abundance: NA; j_gene: TRBJ1-2; d_gene: NA; v_gene: TRBV29-1; CDR3nt: TGCAGCGTTGAGGAGGACCCGGTCTACGGCCACACCTTC; CDR3aa: CSVEEDPVYGHTF
abundance: NA; j_gene: TRBJ2-3; d_gene: TRBD2; v_gene: TRBV24-1; CDR3nt: TGTGCCACCAGTTCCCTAGCGGGGGCAGATACGCAGTATTTT; CDR3aa: CATSSLAGADTQYF
abundance: NA; j_gene: TRBJ1-1; d_gene: TRBD1; v_gene: TRBV2; CDR3nt: TGTGCCAGCAGCAAAGGGGGCGAGAACACTGAAGCTTTCTTT; CDR3aa: CASSKGGENTEAFF
abundance: NA; j_gene: TRBJ2-7; d_gene: TRBD1; v_gene: TRBV4-3; CDR3nt: TGCGCCAGCAGCCAAACCCGGAGGACAGGGCAGTACGAGCAGTACTTC; CDR3aa: CASSQTRRTGQYEQYF
abundance: NA; j_gene: TRBJ1-1; d_gene: TRBD1; v_gene: TRBV10-3; CDR3nt: TGTGCCATCAGTGCAGGGGGCGGACTGAACACTGAAGCTTTCTTT; CDR3aa: CAISAGGGLNTEAFF
abundance: NA; j_gene: TRBJ1-2; d_gene: TRBD1; v_gene: TRBV7-2; CDR3nt: TGTGCCAGCAGCCCGACAGGGGCCTCCAACTATGGCTACACCTTC; CDR3aa: CASSPTGASNYGYTF
abundance: few; j_gene: TRBJ1-2; d_gene: TRBD1; v_gene: TRBV5-1; CDR3nt: TGCGCCAGCAGCGACGATGGACAGGGCTATGGCTACACCTTC; CDR3aa: CASSDDGQGYGYTF
abundance: NA; j_gene: TRBJ1-3; d_gene: NA; v_gene: TRBV18; CDR3nt: TGTGCCAGCTCACCACCGGCTATGGGCAGAAACACCATATATTTT; CDR3aa: CASSPPAMGRNTIYF
abundance: NA; j_gene: TRBJ1-4; d_gene: NA; v_gene: TRBV7-3; CDR3nt: TGTGCCAGCAGCCCAAGGGGTCGGGCAACTAATGAAAAACTGTTTTTT; CDR3aa: CASSPRGRATNEKLFF
abundance: NA; j_gene: TRBJ2-1; d_gene: NA; v_gene: TRBV6-5; CDR3nt: TGTGCCAGCAGTTACTCGGGGGGGCAGGGCAATGAGCAGTTCTTC; CDR3aa: CASSYSGGQGNEQFF
abundance: few; j_gene: TRBJ1-1; d_gene: NA; v_gene: TRBV12-3/TRBV12-4; CDR3nt: TGTGCCAGCAGTTTAACCCGGGGAAATGAAGCTTTCTTT; CDR3aa: CASSLTRGNEAFF
abundance: NA; j_gene: TRBJ1-2; d_gene: TRBD1; v_gene: TRBV4-3; CDR3nt: TGCGCCAGCAGCCGTATCTCGGACAGGGTCTATGGCTACACCTTC; CDR3aa: CASSRISDRVYGYTF
abundance: NA; j_gene: TRBJ2-1; d_gene: TRBD2; v_gene: TRBV9; CDR3nt: TGTGCCAGCAGCGTAGCGGGGACTAGGTCCTACAATGAGCAGTTCTTC; CDR3aa: CASSVAGTRSYNEQFF
abundance: NA; j_gene: TRBJ1-2; d_gene: NA; v_gene: TRBV19; CDR3nt: TGTGCCAGTATCCGGGGAGGGGGGACTAACTATGGCTACACCTTC; CDR3aa: CASIRGGGTNYGYTF
abundance: NA; j_gene: TRBJ2-5; d_gene: TRBD1; v_gene: TRBV11-2; CDR3nt: TGTGCCAGCAGCTTATCGACAGGGTGGCAAGAGACCCAGTACTTC; CDR3aa: CASSLSTGWQETQYF
abundance: NA; j_gene: TRBJ2-7; d_gene: NA; v_gene: TRBV12-3/TRBV12-4; CDR3nt: TGTGCCAGCAGTGGACAAAGCGTGAACGAGCAGTACTTC; CDR3aa: CASSGQSVNEQYF
abundance: NA; j_gene: TRBJ1-5; d_gene: TRBD1; v_gene: TRBV5-3; CDR3nt: TGTGCCAGAAGCAAGGACAGGGGGCAAGTCGGTCAGCCCCAGCATTTT; CDR3aa: CARSKDRGQVGQPQHF
abundance: NA; j_gene: TRBJ1-1; d_gene: NA; v_gene: TRBV4-1; CDR3nt: TGCGCCAGCAGCCAAGGGAGGGGAGAGGTCGTGAACACTGAAGCTTTCTTT; CDR3aa: CASSQGRGEVVNTEAFF
abundance: once; j_gene: TRBJ2-5; d_gene: NA; v_gene: TRBV3-1/TRBV3-2; CDR3nt: TGTGCCAGCAGCCAAGATAGGGCAGGGTCAGAGACCCAGTACTTC; CDR3aa: CASSQDRAGSETQYF
abundance: NA; j_gene: TRBJ1-1; d_gene: TRBD1; v_gene: TRBV29-1; CDR3nt: TGCAGCGTTGAATTCGGACAGGGTGGCTCTGAAGCTTTCTTT; CDR3aa: CSVEFGQGGSEAFF
abundance: NA; j_gene: TRBJ2-5; d_gene: NA; v_gene: TRBV29-1; CDR3nt: TGCAGCGTGTACCGGGGGGCAGAGACCCAGTACTTC; CDR3aa: CSVYRGAETQYF
abundance: few; j_gene: TRBJ1-1; d_gene: NA; v_gene: TRBV5-6; CDR3nt: TGTGCCAGCAGCGCCTCAGGACAGCTGAACACTGAAGCTTTCTTT; CDR3aa: CASSASGQLNTEAFF
abundance: NA; j_gene: TRBJ1-1; d_gene: TRBD1; v_gene: TRBV5-1; CDR3nt: TGCGCCAGCAGCTTAGTACAGGGGGACACTGAAGCTTTCTTT; CDR3aa: CASSLVQGDTEAFF
abundance: NA; j_gene: TRBJ2-5; d_gene: NA; v_gene: TRBV30; CDR3nt: TGTGCCTGGAGGCGCCCTCCCAGGGAGACCCAGTACTTC; CDR3aa: CAWRRPPRETQYF
abundance: once; j_gene: TRBJ2-2; d_gene: NA; v_gene: TRBV11-1; CDR3nt: TGTGCCAGCAGCTTAGGTCGGAGTAACACCGGGGAGCTGTTTTTT; CDR3aa: CASSLGRSNTGELFF
abundance: NA; j_gene: TRBJ1-1; d_gene: NA; v_gene: TRBV6-5; CDR3nt: TGTGCCAGCCTACAGGGGAACACTGAAGCTTTCTTT; CDR3aa: CASLQGNTEAFF
abundance: NA; j_gene: TRBJ1-1; d_gene: NA; v_gene: TRBV6-5; CDR3nt: TGTGCCAGCAGGAGGGGAGGCACTGAAGCTTTCTTT; CDR3aa: CASRRGGTEAFF
abundance: NA; j_gene: TRBJ1-2; d_gene: TRBD1; v_gene: TRBV7-2; CDR3nt: TGTGCCAGCGGCGCAGGGAGACAGGGAGGCGGCTACACCTTC; CDR3aa: CASGAGRQGGGYTF
abundance: NA; j_gene: TRBJ1-6; d_gene: NA; v_gene: TRBV9; CDR3nt: TGTGCCAGCAGCGCCCCTCCTCCTTCACCCCTCCACTTT; CDR3aa: CASSAPPPSPLHF
abundance: few; j_gene: TRBJ2-3; d_gene: NA; v_gene: TRBV11-3; CDR3nt: TGTGCCAGCAGCCCTCCGCGAGGGGGTCTAACAGATACGCAGTATTTT; CDR3aa: CASSPPRGGLTDTQYF
abundance: NA; j_gene: TRBJ1-5; d_gene: NA; v_gene: TRBV7-2; CDR3nt: TGTGCCAGCAGCTTAGTGGCAGGGGCACACAGCCAGCCCCAGCATTTT; CDR3aa: CASSLVAGAHSQPQHF
abundance: NA; j_gene: TRBJ2-2; d_gene: NA; v_gene: TRBV30; CDR3nt: TGTGCCTGGAGACCGTCGGACAAGGGAGGTGCCGGGGAGCTGTTTTTT; CDR3aa: CAWRPSDKGGAGELFF
abundance: NA; j_gene: TRBJ1-1; d_gene: NA; v_gene: TRBV12-3/TRBV12-4; CDR3nt: TGTGCCAGCAGCCTTCGTGGGGGACTGGCCGCTTTCTTT; CDR3aa: CASSLRGGLAAFF
abundance: once; j_gene: TRBJ1-2; d_gene: TRBD1; v_gene: TRBV6-6; CDR3nt: TGTGCCAGCAGCGACAGGGAGAACACCTTC; CDR3aa: CASSDRENTF
abundance: NA; j_gene: TRBJ2-3; d_gene: NA; v_gene: TRBV2; CDR3nt: TGTGCCAGCACTAGATCTAGCCGGGCCGGCACAGATACGCAGTATTTT; CDR3aa: CASTRSSRAGTDTQYF
abundance: NA; j_gene: TRBJ1-3; d_gene: NA; v_gene: TRBV9; CDR3nt: TGTGCCAGCAGCGTGAGGGTTTCTGGAAACACCATATATTTT; CDR3aa: CASSVRVSGNTIYF
abundance: NA; j_gene: TRBJ1-2; d_gene: TRBD1; v_gene: TRBV25-1; CDR3nt: TGTGCCAGCAGTGAATATGGACAGGGTGTAGGCTACACCTTC; CDR3aa: CASSEYGQGVGYTF
abundance: once; j_gene: TRBJ2-7; d_gene: TRBD2; v_gene: TRBV6-5; CDR3nt: TGTGCCAGCAGTTACGCGGGGGGAGACTACGAGCAGTACTTC; CDR3aa: CASSYAGGDYEQYF
abundance: NA; j_gene: TRBJ2-5; d_gene: NA; v_gene: TRBV18; CDR3nt: TGTGCCAGCTCAGCAGGGTCTGAGACCCAGTACTTC; CDR3aa: CASSAGSETQYF
abundance: NA; j_gene: TRBJ2-1; d_gene: NA; v_gene: TRBV7-2; CDR3nt: TGTGCCAGCAGCCCGCCCGGTCTACCCTACAATGAGCAGTTCTTC; CDR3aa: CASSPPGLPYNEQFF
abundance: NA; j_gene: TRBJ1-1; d_gene: NA; v_gene: TRBV4-1; CDR3nt: TGCGCCAGCAGCCAGCAGGGACACGGGAACACTGAAGCTTTCTTT; CDR3aa: CASSQQGHGNTEAFF
abundance: once; j_gene: TRBJ1-1; d_gene: TRBD1; v_gene: TRBV9; CDR3nt: TGTGCCAGCAGCGCCCCACAGGGGCGGGCTGAAGCTTTCTTT; CDR3aa: CASSAPQGRAEAFF
abundance: few; j_gene: TRBJ1-3; d_gene: NA; v_gene: TRBV4-3; CDR3nt: TGCGCCAGCAGCCAAGATCCAGGTTCCAACACCATATATTTT; CDR3aa: CASSQDPGSNTIYF
abundance: many; j_gene: TRBJ2-7; d_gene: TRBD1; v_gene: TRBV29-1; CDR3nt: TGCAGCGTTCGGACAGGGTTACTCCACGAGCAGTACTTC; CDR3aa: CSVRTGLLHEQYF